Included here is one TCR beta chain sequence, with context. Its target antigen remains unknown. Qualities for individual bases were not recorded, and no much larger clone is one base off. Receptor libraries were prepared by PCR. The sequencing machine was an Illumina HiSeq 2500. To reduce PCR and sequencing biases, unique molecular identifiers were incorporated into the TCR beta cDNA libraries. Every 1 to 10 million input T cells yielded about 500,000 cDNA molecules, meaning each molecule approximated one T cell. The patient libraries were prepared and sequenced with the same protocol used for the earlier healthy control dataset. Within a given batch, samples were prepared together, multiplexed and sequenced on the same HiSeq lane. On the study's bioinformatics: MIGEC handled the raw barcoded reads, throwing out single-read molecular identifier groups before consensus assembly and CDR3 extraction. VDJtools was used for post-analysis of the clonotype tables, and diversity was normalized by down-sampling every dataset to the size of the smallest sample. To correct batch-related cross-sample contamination, repertoire overlap clustering matched CDR3 amino acid sequences but not nucleotide sequences. TCRdb applied fastp at Q25 and MiXCR to the public reads, then kept only in-frame beta chains. Each entry is one CDR3 protein sequence, shown with its most common DNA and genes. TCRdb, rather than the study authors, made the V and J calls. The sample records roughly 170,000 distinct CDR3 sequences, 30% of which are singletons. Less than 1.6% of the sample is in the top ten clones.

TCR beta repertoires were profiled from peripheral blood of about a dozen young patients with multiple sclerosis to demonstrate the VDJtools post-analysis software. The multiple sclerosis patients were children and adolescents ranging in age from roughly 6 to 15 years. V loses 6 bases of germline sequence and J loses 4 bases, and the interval between the two ends is 19 bases. The germline V gene sets CDR1 to MDHEN and CDR2 to SYDVKM. The CDR3, from cysteine to phenylalanine, totals 16 residues. The only DNA kept is the CDR3, 48 bases in frame from the first base. The sample belongs to a study of post-analysis software for immune sequencing data (dated by TCRdb to 2013 to 2016). In terms of the full investigation: Disease courses on record covered relapsing-remitting, secondary progressive and progressive-relapsing multiple sclerosis, though some patients had no subtype annotation. The patient repertoires were set against 10 or so previously published healthy control repertoires from donors whose ages ranged from roughly 6 to 27 years. A subset of samples was prepared in parallel using single-end sample barcoding, then pooled and co-amplified after Illumina adapter ligation. The research as a whole found: The multiple sclerosis patient group was slightly younger than the control group. Four or five TRBV segments, including TRBV5-6, TRBV5-1 and TRBV20-1, were significantly more frequent in patients than controls. Direct clustering with F measure showed strong co-clustering of samples prepared in the same batch, prompting a batch-effect correction. Significantly lower normalized Chao1 diversity was found in multiple sclerosis patients than in controls, suggesting substantial peripheral T-cell clonal expansion.

Material for sequencing was blood. This clonotype was obtained from a girl aged 10-17 years with multiple sclerosis. The chain was built from TRBV28 and TRBJ2-1; 5 matching bases give a weak D call of TRBD1. The nucleotide sequence reads as follows: TGTGCCAGCAGCGCCGTCATTGGGGCCGGGTACAATGAGCAGTTCTTC. It is translated as CASSAVIGAGYNEQFF. Extended through the reference TRBV28 and TRBJ2-1 proteins, this CDR3 yields the full variable domain: DVKVTQSSRYLVKRTGEKVFLECVQDMDHENMFWYRQDPGLGLRLIYFSYDVKMKEKGDIPEGYSVSREKKERFSLILESASTNQTSMYLCASSAVIGAGYNEQFFGPGTRLTVL.